Detailed here is one TCR beta chain. Its specificity is unknown. The authors prepared the TCRbeta library with unique molecular identifiers. One entry per CDR3 protein, called by TCRdb with MiXCR from the PCR reads. The sample has over 150,000 distinct CDR3 sequences; roughly 6.6% are singletons. The data originate from a study of T-cell reconstitution after alpha-beta-depleted transplantation in children. Whole-study findings and limits: A year had passed since transplant, and T-cell counts and diversity by then came mostly from newly produced T cells. As was reported, about two months after transplant, alpha-beta T cells came from several hundred expanded graft clones. Where some patients showed high TCRbeta diversity at day 60, it came from recipient T cells and thymic progenitors that had survived.

V was shortened by 6 bases and J by 5 bases, with 13 bases between the two germline ends. The CDR3 sequence is 13 residues long. The germline CDR1 and CDR2 sequences are MDHEN and SYDVKM. The TCR was taken from a boy aged 2 to 10 with acute lymphoblastic leukemia, due to receive a stem cell transplant. The chain combines TRBV28 with TRBJ1-2; D unclear. The source material was PBMCs, sampled before TCRalphabeta/CD19-depleted stem cell transplant. The CDR3 DNA is TGTGCCAGCAGCCCATCCGACGAGTATGGCTACACCTTC. This encodes CASSPSDEYGYTF.